This TCR beta chain is from a study of T cell changes during pregnancy in multiple sclerosis. J lost 5 bases, V lost 8 bases, and 13 bases had no gene match. The length of the CDR3 is 15 residues. Germline V lookup: CDR1 MDHEN, CDR2 SYDVKM. Assay used: immunoSEQ multiplex PCR; TCRdb lists only in-frame clones, some missing. The sample has roughly 90,000 clones, 85% to 95% seen once. This clonotype was sampled from a female donor with multiple sclerosis, enrolled in a pregnancy study. J is TRBJ2-5 and V is TRBV28, with TRBD2 matching over 8 bases. This specimen consisted of peripheral blood, obtained in the first trimester of pregnancy. The CDR3 region has the DNA TGTGCCAGCTCGATCGGGGGGGGTCACCCCGAGACCCAGTACTTC. This encodes CASSIGGGHPETQYF.